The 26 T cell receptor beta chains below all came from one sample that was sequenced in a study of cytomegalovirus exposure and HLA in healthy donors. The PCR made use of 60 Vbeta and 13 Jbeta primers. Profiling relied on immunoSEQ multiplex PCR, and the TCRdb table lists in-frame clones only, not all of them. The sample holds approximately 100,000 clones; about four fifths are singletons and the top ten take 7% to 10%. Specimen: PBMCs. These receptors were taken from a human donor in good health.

The CDR3 DNA sequence: TGTGCCAGCAGCGAGGTTGCAACTAATGAAAAACTGTTTTTT. Amino acid sequence: CASSEVATNEKLFF. The chain is built from TRBV6-6 and TRBJ1-4; D not certain. This CDR3 is built from 14 residues. Between the trimmed V and J ends, which lost 6 bases and 0 bases, there was a span of 8 bases. Germline V CDR1 and CDR2: MNHNY, SVGAGI (reference sequence).

Written as DNA, the CDR3 is TGCGCCAGCAGCTTGGTTCCGGGGGGGCTCGAGCAGTACTTC. Translation: CASSLVPGGLEQYF. This rearrangement joins TRBV5-1 to TRBJ2-7, with 8 bases fitting TRBD2. Trimming took 0 bases from V and 6 from J; bases not matched to a gene: 5. The CDR3 contains 14 residues. CDR1 is SGHRS, CDR2 YFSETQ, per germline.

This chain's CDR3 is CASSTRGPPLNYNEQFF. DNA for the CDR3: TGTGCCAGCAGCACCAGGGGGCCCCCCCTTAATTACAATGAGCAGTTCTTC. This sequence joins TRBV21-1 and TRBJ2-1; the table's D call, TRBD1, was not checked against the DNA. TRBV21-1 is a recognized pseudogene. The length of the CDR3 is 17 residues.

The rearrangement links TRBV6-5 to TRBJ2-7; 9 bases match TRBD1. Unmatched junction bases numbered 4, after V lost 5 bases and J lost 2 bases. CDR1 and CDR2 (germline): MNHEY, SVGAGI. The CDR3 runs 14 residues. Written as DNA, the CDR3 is TGTGCCAGCAGTCTACGACAGGGGGCCTACGAGCAGTACTTC. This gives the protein CASSLRQGAYEQYF.

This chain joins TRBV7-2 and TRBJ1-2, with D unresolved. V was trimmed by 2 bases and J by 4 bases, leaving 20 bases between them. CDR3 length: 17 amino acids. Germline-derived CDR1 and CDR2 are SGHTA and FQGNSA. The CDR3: CASSLREGVWPVYGYTF. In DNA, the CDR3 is TGTGCCAGCAGCTTACGGGAGGGAGTTTGGCCGGTCTATGGCTACACCTTC.

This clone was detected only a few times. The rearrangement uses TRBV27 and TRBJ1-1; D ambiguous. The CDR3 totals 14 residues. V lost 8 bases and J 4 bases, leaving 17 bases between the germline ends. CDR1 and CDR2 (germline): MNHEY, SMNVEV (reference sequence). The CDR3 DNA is TGTGCCAGCTATATTATTTCAGGAAGCACTGAAGCTTTCTTT. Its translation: CASYIISGSTEAFF.

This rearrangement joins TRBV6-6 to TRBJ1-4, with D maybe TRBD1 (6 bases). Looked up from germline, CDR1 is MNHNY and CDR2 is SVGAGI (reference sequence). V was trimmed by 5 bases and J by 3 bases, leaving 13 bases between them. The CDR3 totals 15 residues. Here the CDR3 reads CASSTYRASNEKLFF. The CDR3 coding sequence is TGTGCCAGCAGTACTTACAGGGCTTCTAATGAAAAACTGTTTTTT.

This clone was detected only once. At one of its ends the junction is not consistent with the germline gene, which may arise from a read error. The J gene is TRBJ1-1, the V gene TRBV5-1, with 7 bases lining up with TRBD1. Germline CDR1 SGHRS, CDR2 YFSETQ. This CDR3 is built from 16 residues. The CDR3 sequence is CASSPVPLGQNSEAFF. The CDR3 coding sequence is TGCGCCAGCAGCCCCGTTCCTCTGGGACAGAACTCTGAAGCTTTCTTT.

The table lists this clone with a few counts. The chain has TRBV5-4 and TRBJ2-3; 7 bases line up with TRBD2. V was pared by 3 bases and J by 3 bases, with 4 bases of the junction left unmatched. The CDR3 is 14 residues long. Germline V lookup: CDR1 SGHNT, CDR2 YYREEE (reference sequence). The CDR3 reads CASSSPGRTDTQYF. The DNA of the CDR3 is TGTGCCAGCAGCTCCCCCGGGAGGACAGATACGCAGTATTTT. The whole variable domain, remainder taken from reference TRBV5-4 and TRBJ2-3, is ETGVTQSPTHLIKTRGQQVTLRCSSQSGHNTVSWYQQALGQGPQFIFQYYREEENGRGNFPPRFSGLQFPNYSSELNVNALELDDSALYLCASSSPGRTDTQYFGPGTRLTVL.

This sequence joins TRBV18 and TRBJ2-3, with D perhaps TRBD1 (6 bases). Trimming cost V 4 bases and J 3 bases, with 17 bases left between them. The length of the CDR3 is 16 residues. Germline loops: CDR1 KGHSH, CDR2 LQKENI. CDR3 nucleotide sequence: TGTGCCAGCTCACTCTACACAGGGCCAGGGACAGATACGCAGTATTTT. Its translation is CASSLYTGPGTDTQYF.

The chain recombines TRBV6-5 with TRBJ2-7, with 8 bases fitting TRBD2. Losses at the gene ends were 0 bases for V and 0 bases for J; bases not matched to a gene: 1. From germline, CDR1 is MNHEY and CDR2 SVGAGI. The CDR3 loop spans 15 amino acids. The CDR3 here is CASSYSTSGSYEQYF. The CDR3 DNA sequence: TGTGCCAGCAGTTACTCAACTAGCGGCTCCTACGAGCAGTACTTC.

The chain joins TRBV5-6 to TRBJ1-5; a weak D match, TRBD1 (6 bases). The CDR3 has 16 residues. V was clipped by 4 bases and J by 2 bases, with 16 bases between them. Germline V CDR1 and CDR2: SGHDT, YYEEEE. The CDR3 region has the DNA TGTGCCAGCAGCGAGGCAGGGGAGTTTCGCAATCAGCCCCAGCATTTT. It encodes CASSEAGEFRNQPQHF.

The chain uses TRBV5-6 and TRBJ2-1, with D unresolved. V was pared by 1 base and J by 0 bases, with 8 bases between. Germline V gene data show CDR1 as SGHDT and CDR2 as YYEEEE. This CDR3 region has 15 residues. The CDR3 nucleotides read TGTGCCAGCAGCTTGAGCATAAGCTCCTACAATGAGCAGTTCTTC. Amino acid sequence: CASSLSISSYNEQFF.

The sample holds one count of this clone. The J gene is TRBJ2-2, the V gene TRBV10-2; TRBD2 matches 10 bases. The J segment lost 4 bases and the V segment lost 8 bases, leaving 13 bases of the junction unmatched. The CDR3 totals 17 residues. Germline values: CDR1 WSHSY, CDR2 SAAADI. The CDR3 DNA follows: TGCGCCAGCGGACCGACTTCGGGACTAGCGCTCACCGGGGAGCTGTTTTTT. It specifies CASGPTSGLALTGELFF.

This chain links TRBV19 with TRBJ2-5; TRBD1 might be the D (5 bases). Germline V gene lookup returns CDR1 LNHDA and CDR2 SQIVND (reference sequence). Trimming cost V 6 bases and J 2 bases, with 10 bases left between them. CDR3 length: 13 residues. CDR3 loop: CASRLTVQETQYF. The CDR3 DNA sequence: TGTGCCAGTAGGCTGACAGTACAAGAGACCCAGTACTTC.

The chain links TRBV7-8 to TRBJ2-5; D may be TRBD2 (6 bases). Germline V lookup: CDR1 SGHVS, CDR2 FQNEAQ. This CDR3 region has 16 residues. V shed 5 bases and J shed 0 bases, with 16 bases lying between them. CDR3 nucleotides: TGTGCCAGCAGCCGCTGGAGGGGCGTAAACCAAGAGACCCAGTACTTC. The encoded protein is CASSRWRGVNQETQYF.

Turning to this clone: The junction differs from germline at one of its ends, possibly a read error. The CDR3 DNA reads as TGTGCCAGCAGTGAAGGGGACTCCTACGAGCAGTACTTC. Its translation is CASSEGDSYEQYF. This chain connects TRBV10-3 to TRBJ2-7, with TRBD1 as a possible D gene (5 bases). The germline V gene encodes CDR1 ENHRY and CDR2 SYGVKD. This CDR3 has 13 residues.

CDR3 sequence reads: CASSLRVGMNTEAFF. CDR3 coding DNA: TGCGCCAGCAGCTTGCGGGTCGGGATGAACACTGAAGCTTTCTTT. V gene TRBV5-1 combines with J gene TRBJ1-1; D remains ambiguous. There are 15 residues in the CDR3. The germline CDR1 and CDR2 sequences are SGHRS and YFSETQ. The V end was cut by 1 base, the J end by 0 bases, with 10 bases between.

CDR3 protein: CASTGARGEAFF. The CDR3, as DNA: TGTGCCAGCACCGGAGCCCGTGGAGAAGCTTTCTTT. The genes are TRBV25-1 and TRBJ1-1; D ambiguous. V dropped 7 bases and J dropped 8 bases, with 14 bases sitting between them. CDR3 length equals 12 residues. The V gene's germline CDR1 is MGHDK and CDR2 SYGVNS.

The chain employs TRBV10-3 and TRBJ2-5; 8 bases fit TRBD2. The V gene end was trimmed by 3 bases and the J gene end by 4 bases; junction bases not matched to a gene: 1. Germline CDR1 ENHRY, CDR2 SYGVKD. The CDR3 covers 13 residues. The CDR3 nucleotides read TGTGCCATCAGTGAACGGGGGGGAGAGACCCAGTACTTC. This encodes CAISERGGETQYF.

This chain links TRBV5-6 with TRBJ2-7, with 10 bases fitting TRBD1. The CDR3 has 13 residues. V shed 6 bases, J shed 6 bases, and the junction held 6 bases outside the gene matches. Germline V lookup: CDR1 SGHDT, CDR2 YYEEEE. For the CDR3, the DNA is TGTGCCAGCAACCCGACAGGGGGCTGCGAGCAGTACTTC. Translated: CASNPTGGCEQYF.

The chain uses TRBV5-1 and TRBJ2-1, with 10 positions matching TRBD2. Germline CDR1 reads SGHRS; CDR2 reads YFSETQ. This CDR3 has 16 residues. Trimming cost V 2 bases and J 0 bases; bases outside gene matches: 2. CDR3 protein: CASSFSSGSSYNEQFF. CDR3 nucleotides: TGCGCCAGCAGCTTCTCTAGCGGGAGCTCCTACAATGAGCAGTTCTTC.

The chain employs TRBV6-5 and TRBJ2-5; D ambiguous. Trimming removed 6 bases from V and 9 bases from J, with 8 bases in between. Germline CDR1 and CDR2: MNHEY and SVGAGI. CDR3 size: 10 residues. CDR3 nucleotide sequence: TGTGCCAGCAGCTACCCCGCCCAGTACTTC. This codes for CASSYPAQYF.

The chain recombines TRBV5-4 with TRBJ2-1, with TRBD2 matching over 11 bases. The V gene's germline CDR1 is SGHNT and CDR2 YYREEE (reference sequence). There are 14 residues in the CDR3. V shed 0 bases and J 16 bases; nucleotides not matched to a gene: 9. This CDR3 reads CASSLVLAGGPQFF. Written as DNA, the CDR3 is TGTGCCAGCAGCTTGGTTTTAGCGGGGGGGCCCCAATTCTTC.

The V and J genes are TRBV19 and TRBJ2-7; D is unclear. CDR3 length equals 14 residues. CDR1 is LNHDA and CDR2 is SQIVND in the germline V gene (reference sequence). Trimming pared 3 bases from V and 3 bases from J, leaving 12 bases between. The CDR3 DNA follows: TGTGCCAGTAGTATCCTTCTCCACGGCTACGAGCAGTACTTC. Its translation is CASSILLHGYEQYF.

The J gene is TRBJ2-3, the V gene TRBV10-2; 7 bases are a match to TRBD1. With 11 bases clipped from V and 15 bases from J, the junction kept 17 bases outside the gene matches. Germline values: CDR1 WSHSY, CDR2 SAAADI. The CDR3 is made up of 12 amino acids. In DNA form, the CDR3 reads TGCGCCGCTGCATACGACAGGGACCTTGTCTATTTT. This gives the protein CAAAYDRDLVYF.